A single sample is the source of the 26 T cell receptor beta chains below, sequenced in a study of cytomegalovirus exposure and HLA in healthy donors. Use of 60 Vbeta and 13 Jbeta primers characterized the PCR. The assay was immunoSEQ multiplex PCR, and TCRdb's table has in-frame clones only and misses some. Of 70,000 to 100,000 clones in the sample, roughly 80% were seen once. The sample comprised PBMCs. These receptors were taken from a woman aged 50 to 60 in good health and CMV-seropositive.

The V call is TRBV6-1, the J call TRBJ2-3; possibly TRBD1 for D (5 bases). Trimming left V 5 bases short and J 4 bases short, with 10 bases between. The length of the CDR3 is 13 residues. The germline V gene encodes CDR1 MNHNS and CDR2 SASEGT. CDR3 sequence: CASSHSGPDTQYF. In DNA, the CDR3 is TGTGCCAGCAGTCATTCAGGGCCAGATACGCAGTATTTT.

The chain uses TRBV1 and TRBJ1-5. TRBV1 is a recognized pseudogene. The CDR3 totals 16 residues. In DNA form, the CDR3 reads TGCACCAGCAGCCAAGATGCGGCCTGGAGCAATCAGCCCCAGCATTTT. Translated, it gives CTSSQDAAWSNQPQHF.

The CDR3 sequence is CASSFSGQGIGGYTF. The CDR3 DNA is TGCGCCAGCAGCTTCTCGGGACAGGGGATTGGTGGCTACACCTTC. The chain recombines TRBV5-1 with TRBJ1-2; the match to TRBD1 covers 10 bases. The CDR3 runs 15 residues. Germline V gene data show CDR1 as SGHRS and CDR2 as YFSETQ. V lost 2 bases to trimming and J lost 7 bases; unmatched junction nucleotides: 8.

This clone was found once. The sample has other DNA sequences that encode this CDR3 too. For the CDR3, the DNA is TGTGCCAGCTCACCACTACTAGCGGGAGGGGATAATGAGCAGTTCTTC. Its protein product is CASSPLLAGGDNEQFF. The chain joins TRBV18 to TRBJ2-1; 13 bases fit TRBD2. The CDR3 covers 16 residues. The J segment lost 7 bases and the V segment lost 1 base, leaving 4 bases of the junction unmatched. Germline CDR1 reads KGHSH; CDR2 reads LQKENI.

This clone was observed a handful of times. V and J are TRBV19 and TRBJ1-1, with TRBD1 identical over 7 bases. Trimming cost V 5 bases and J 4 bases; bases outside gene matches: 10. The CDR3 runs 15 residues. Germline values: CDR1 LNHDA, CDR2 SQIVND (reference sequence). The DNA for the CDR3 is TGTGCCAGTAGTGGGTCGCGGCAGGGGGGCACTGAAGCTTTCTTT. Its protein product is CASSGSRQGGTEAFF.

V is TRBV6-5 and J is TRBJ1-1; TRBD1 might be the D (5 bases). This CDR3 comprises 16 residues. CDR1 and CDR2 from the germline V gene are MNHEY and SVGAGI. The V and J ends lost 0 bases and 4 bases respectively, with 15 bases between them. The CDR3 region is CASSYSNRHGGTEAFF. The CDR3 DNA is TGTGCCAGCAGTTACTCGAACCGACACGGGGGCACTGAAGCTTTCTTT.

The chain joins TRBV19 to TRBJ2-5; possible D gene TRBD2, 7 bases. V was shortened by 7 bases and J by 2 bases, with 20 bases between the two germline ends. There are 16 residues in the CDR3. Germline-derived CDR1 and CDR2 are LNHDA and SQIVND (reference sequence). CDR3 amino acids: CASNLQTGRGQETQYF. As DNA, the CDR3 is TGTGCCAGTAATCTCCAAACAGGGAGGGGGCAAGAGACCCAGTACTTC.

This clone was observed a few times. The chain employs TRBV5-1 and TRBJ1-1; the D gene is possibly TRBD1 (5 bases). The CDR3 totals 17 residues. V was pared by 3 bases and J by 0 bases, with 18 bases between. The germline V gene has CDR1 SGHRS and CDR2 YFSETQ. CDR3 sequence: CASSWGEGTIMNTEAFF. The CDR3, as DNA: TGCGCCAGCAGCTGGGGAGAGGGGACTATTATGAACACTGAAGCTTTCTTT.

V and J are TRBV4-1 and TRBJ1-5; perhaps TRBD1 as D (6 bases). The germline gives CDR1 MGHRA, CDR2 YSYEKL. V lost 0 bases and J lost 9, with 15 bases in between. CDR3 length equals 15 residues. For the CDR3, the DNA is TGCGCCAGCAGCCAAGATGATAACAGGGTTCGGCCCCAGCATTTT. Translated: CASSQDDNRVRPQHF.

This chain uses TRBV5-8 with TRBJ2-4; 10 nucleotides match TRBD2. The junction had 8 bases not matched to a gene; V was cut back by 5 bases and J by 6 bases. CDR1 SGHTS and CDR2 YDEGEE come from the germline V gene. CDR3 length: 15 amino acids. CDR3 nucleotides: TGTGCCAGCAGATTAACCGGGACTAGCGTAAACATTCAGTACTTC. Translating gives CASRLTGTSVNIQYF.

The chain couples TRBV7-9 to TRBJ1-2; 10 bases align to TRBD1. Germline CDR1 is SEHNR and CDR2 is FQNEAQ (reference sequence). V dropped 5 bases and J dropped 7; count of bases not matched to a gene: 13. The CDR3 is 16 residues long. CDR3: CASSHIGRQGASGYTF. The CDR3 region has the DNA TGTGCCAGCAGCCATATTGGGCGACAGGGGGCGAGTGGCTACACCTTC.

The rearrangement joins TRBV2 to TRBJ2-1, with D tentatively TRBD2 (5 bases). The germline V and J ends were trimmed by 9 bases and 7 bases, with 31 bases remaining between them. This CDR3 is built from 18 residues. Germline V gives CDR1 SNHLY, CDR2 FYNNEI. The CDR3 here is CARLLQSGLIPRWNEQFF. CDR3 bases: TGTGCCAGGCTTCTGCAATCTGGACTGATTCCTCGATGGAATGAGCAGTTCTTC.

The chain recombines TRBV7-9 with TRBJ1-2, with a weak D call TRBD1 (5 bases). The CDR3 is 13 residues long. Germline loops: CDR1 SEHNR, CDR2 FQNEAQ (reference sequence). Trimming shortened V by 3 bases and J by 2 bases, and 7 bases separated the two germline ends. The CDR3 DNA follows: TGTGCCAGCAGCTTTCGGGGGAACTATGGCTACACCTTC. It specifies CASSFRGNYGYTF.

The DNA of the CDR3 is TGTGCCAGCAGCCTTAGGTCTAGCGGGATTTACAATGAGCAGTTCTTC. This codes for CASSLRSSGIYNEQFF. V gene TRBV7-8 combines with J gene TRBJ2-1; 9 bases fit TRBD2. The CDR3 has 16 amino acids. The germline CDR1 and CDR2 sequences are SGHVS and FQNEAQ. The junction had 9 bases not matched to a gene; V was cut back by 5 bases and J by 4 bases. The entire variable domain, with the rest obtained from reference TRBV7-8 and TRBJ2-1, is as follows: GAGVSQSPRYKVAKRGQDVALRCDPISGHVSLFWYQQALGQGPEFLTYFQNEAQLDKSGLPSDRFFAERPEGSVSTLKIQRTQQEDSAVYLCASSLRSSGIYNEQFFGPGTRLTVL.

CDR3 protein: CASSQEATGVTEAFF. The CDR3 coding sequence is TGCGCCAGCAGCCAAGAGGCGACAGGGGTGACTGAAGCTTTCTTT. The chain combines TRBV4-1 with TRBJ1-1; the match to TRBD1 covers 8 bases. The J segment lost 5 bases and the V segment lost 0 bases, leaving 5 bases of the junction unmatched. This CDR3 region has 15 residues. In germline, CDR1 is MGHRA, CDR2 YSYEKL.

V usage is TRBV6-5 and J usage is TRBJ2-1; 13 positions agree with TRBD2. From germline, CDR1 is MNHEY and CDR2 SVGAGI. Germline trimming cut 7 bases from V and 8 bases from J; bases unmatched to any gene: 8. The CDR3 is made up of 15 amino acids. The CDR3 loop is CASNSLGLAGDEQFF. Here the CDR3 DNA reads TGTGCCAGCAATTCCCTTGGACTAGCGGGAGATGAGCAGTTCTTC.

V is TRBV18 and J is TRBJ1-2; 11 bases agree with TRBD1. Germline loops: CDR1 KGHSH, CDR2 LQKENI. After removal of 2 bases from V and 5 bases from J, the junction contained 16 bases not matched to a gene. This CDR3 is built from 19 residues. CDR3 DNA: TGTGCCAGCTCACCAACGGGGACAGGGGGTCCGACGGGGTTATATGGCTACACCTTC. As protein: CASSPTGTGGPTGLYGYTF.

The chain is built from TRBV10-2 and TRBJ1-1, with D perhaps matching TRBD1 (6 bases). The CDR3 extends over 14 amino acids. Germline CDR1 is WSHSY and CDR2 is SAAADI. V was trimmed by 5 bases and J by 1 base, leaving 11 bases between them. CDR3 loop: CASSYTGSNTEAFF. CDR3 DNA sequence: TGCGCCAGCAGTTATACAGGGTCGAACACTGAAGCTTTCTTT.

This chain joins TRBV7-6 and TRBJ2-7, with 8 positions matching TRBD2. V trimming: 4 bases; J trimming: 1 base; junction bases outside the gene matches: 15. In germline, CDR1 is SGHVS, CDR2 FNYEAQ. The CDR3 contains 18 residues. The CDR3 here is CASSSSPRRGAGSYEQYF. As DNA, the CDR3 is TGTGCCAGCAGCTCCTCCCCCCGGCGGGGGGCCGGGTCCTACGAGCAGTACTTC.

This clone has more than one count but fewer than ten. The chain links TRBV10-1 to TRBJ2-5; D gene unclear. Germline assignment: CDR1 WNHNN and CDR2 SYGVQD (reference sequence). This CDR3 spans 13 amino acids. Trimming stripped 3 bases from V and 5 bases from J, with 10 bases between. The CDR3 protein is CASSENIRETQYF. CDR3 coding DNA: TGCGCCAGCAGTGAAAATATTCGGGAGACCCAGTACTTC.

The chain combines TRBV5-6 with TRBJ1-1; 7 positions agree with TRBD1. Germline V gene data show CDR1 as SGHDT and CDR2 as YYEEEE. Trimming removed 0 bases from V and 3 bases from J; junction bases left unmatched: 5. The CDR3 extends over 15 amino acids. The CDR3 region is CASSLVGTGDTEAFF. The CDR3 bases are TGTGCCAGCAGCTTGGTAGGAACAGGGGACACTGAAGCTTTCTTT.

The chain uses TRBV30 and TRBJ1-3, with 8 bases that match TRBD1. This CDR3 contains 15 residues. The germline V gene encodes CDR1 GTSNPN and CDR2 SVGIG (reference sequence). V trimming: 3 bases; J trimming: 7 bases; junction bases outside the gene matches: 11. This CDR3 reads CAWSAPDRGRNTIYF. The CDR3 DNA is TGTGCCTGGAGCGCTCCCGACAGGGGTCGGAACACCATATATTTT.

The chain combines TRBV6-6 with TRBJ2-1, with 8 bases matching TRBD2. J was trimmed by 9 bases and V by 5 bases; bases with no gene match: 9. Germline-derived CDR1 and CDR2 are MNHNY and SVGAGI (reference sequence). CDR3 length equals 14 residues. CDR3 loop: CASSPGTRGFEQFF. CDR3 DNA sequence: TGTGCCAGCAGTCCCGGGACTAGAGGATTTGAGCAGTTCTTC.

This clone came up a few times. This chain uses TRBV6-5 with TRBJ1-2; D gene unclear. V lost 5 bases and J lost 2, with 12 bases in between. Germline CDR1 MNHEY, CDR2 SVGAGI. This CDR3 has 14 amino acids. The CDR3 coding sequence is TGTGCCAGCAGTCTCTCCAGGCTCAACTATGGCTACACCTTC. It yields the protein CASSLSRLNYGYTF.

The table lists this clone with a few counts. The V and J genes are TRBV11-3 and TRBJ1-6; 11 bases align to TRBD1. Germline V CDR1 and CDR2: SGHNT, YENEEA. This CDR3 contains 15 residues. V was pared by 5 bases and J by 9 bases, with 6 bases of the junction left unmatched. The CDR3 is CASSHSGTGGSPLHF. CDR3 in DNA: TGTGCCAGCAGCCATTCGGGGACAGGGGGTTCACCCCTCCACTTT.

V usage is TRBV28 and J usage is TRBJ2-4; 14 bases are shared with TRBD2. V lost 4 bases and J lost 8; bases outside the gene matches: 4. The CDR3 runs to 15 residues. CDR1 and CDR2 from the germline V gene are MDHEN and SYDVKM. The CDR3 spells CASSYGTSGSHIQYF. The CDR3 coding sequence is TGTGCCAGCAGTTATGGGACTAGCGGGAGTCACATTCAGTACTTC.